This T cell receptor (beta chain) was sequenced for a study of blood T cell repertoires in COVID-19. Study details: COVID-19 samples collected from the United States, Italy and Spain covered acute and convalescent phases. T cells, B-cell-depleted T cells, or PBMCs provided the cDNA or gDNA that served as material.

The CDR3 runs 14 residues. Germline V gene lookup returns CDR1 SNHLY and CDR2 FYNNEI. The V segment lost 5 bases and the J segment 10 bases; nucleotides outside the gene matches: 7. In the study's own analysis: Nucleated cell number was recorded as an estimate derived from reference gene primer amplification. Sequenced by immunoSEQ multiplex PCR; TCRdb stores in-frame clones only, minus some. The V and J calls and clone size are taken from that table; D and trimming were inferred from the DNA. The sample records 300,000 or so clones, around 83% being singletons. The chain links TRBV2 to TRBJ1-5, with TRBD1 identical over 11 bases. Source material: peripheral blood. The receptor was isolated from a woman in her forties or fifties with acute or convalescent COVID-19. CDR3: CASSPGTGGDPQHF. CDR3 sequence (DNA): TGTGCCAGCAGTCCCGGGACAGGGGGAGATCCCCAGCATTTT.